The T cell receptor beta chain described here comes from a study of blood T cell repertoires in COVID-19 (dated by TCRdb to 2018 to 2021). Describing the broader study: Collaborator samples came from the United States, Italy and Spain and covered acute and convalescent phases of COVID-19. The material from the prospective study consisted of cDNA or gDNA derived from T cells, B-cell-depleted T cells, or PBMCs. Deeply sampled blood TCRbeta repertoires from subjects exposed to, actively infected with, or recovered from COVID-19 were included in the dataset. A freely available public database, intended as a resource for researchers studying the immune response to SARS-CoV-2, is where the repertoires were released. The samples were drawn from the first 160 participants of the ongoing ImmuneRACE study and from some 1,300 subjects provided by 6 global collaborators. A de-identified subject ID, COVID-19 status, age in years and sex were almost always included in the sample metadata. Where available, HLA class I and class II types were obtained from metadata supplied by the sample provider rather than from assay-based typing. The paper's findings and limits, for the study overall: The quantity of clinical and demographic metadata differed by source and by participant and was supplied without curation.

Each collaborating institution followed its own protocols to collect whole blood in K2EDTA tubes. For TCRbeta analysis, collaborator samples were shipped as frozen whole blood, as isolated PBMCs, or as DNA extracted from either sample type. Per the germline V gene (reference sequence), SEHNR is the CDR1 and FQNEAQ is the CDR2. Relative to germline, V is 2 bases shorter and J is 5 bases shorter, with 10 bases between their ends. The CDR3 spans 14 residues, from the cysteine through the phenylalanine. Kept here is only the CDR3 DNA, which spans 42 bases and is read in frame from base 1. TCRbeta CDR3 regions were amplified from genomic DNA by means of the immunoSEQ Assay, a bias-controlled multiplex PCR. As for the original processing: The number of nucleated cells in each sample was estimated from the amplification of reference gene primers within the assay. Sequence reads were collapsed and filtered to measure the absolute abundance of every unique TCRbeta CDR3 rearrangement. Productive Simpson clonality was computed per sample as the square root of Simpson's diversity index over productive rearrangements. TCRdb took this table from immuneACCESS and kept in-frame rearrangements with V and J called. Such tables lack part of the clones; where checked against another copy, unresolved V genes explain under half of the gap, and the rest is unexplained. The DNA was the basis for D and trimming; V, J and clone size are from that table. A total of 100,000 to 150,000 clones appear in this sample, 86% of them only once. 5% to 6.5% of the sample comes from the top ten.

This clone appeared once. No antigen is known for it. No much larger clone is present one base from it, and per-base qualities are unavailable. This chain joins TRBV7-9 to TRBJ1-5; no D segment can be confidently identified. The receptor was derived from a human donor in a cohort sampled during active COVID-19. Specimen: peripheral blood. The nucleotides read TGTGCCAGCAGCTTAACACGGGGAGATCAGCCCCAGCATTTT. This is translated as CASSLTRGDQPQHF.